This TCR beta chain was sequenced for a study of cytomegalovirus exposure and HLA in healthy donors. Across the whole study: Early released data had about 80 million unique TCRs, all coming from HLA-typed donors.

Germline CDR1 is SGDLS and CDR2 is YYNGEE. The CDR3 contains 19 residues. J lost 0 bases, V lost 0 bases, and 9 bases had no gene match. Researchers ran the PCR with 60 Vbeta and 13 Jbeta primers. Repertoires were generated with immunoSEQ multiplex PCR, while TCRdb's copy carries only in-frame clones and drops some. The sample consists of roughly 170,000 clones, roughly 80% of them appearing once. The sample taken for sequencing was PBMCs. This sequence was found in a boy aged 10-17 years in good health and CMV-seronegative. The chain is built from TRBV9 and TRBJ2-3, with 11 positions matching TRBD2. CDR3 residues: CASSVGLSGGATSTDTQYF. The DNA of the CDR3 is TGTGCCAGCAGCGTAGGGCTTAGCGGGGGGGCTACTAGCACAGATACGCAGTATTTT.